These T cell receptor beta chains were read from a single sample in a study of T-cell reconstitution after alpha-beta-depleted transplantation in children. TCRdb redid the calling of the PCR reads with MiXCR, one entry per CDR3 protein. The data hold 90,000 to 100,000 distinct CDR3 sequences, with more than 20% observed a single time. The material was PBMCs, obtained before TCRalphabeta/CD19-depleted stem cell transplant. These receptors all come from a boy between 2 and 10 years old with acute lymphoblastic leukemia, due to receive a stem cell transplant. The CDR3 runs from the conserved cysteine through the conserved F or W. Fields, in order: clone size, V gene, J gene, D gene, CDR3 DNA, CDR3 protein. D genes are given only for firm matches. Size tells how often a clone was seen (once, few, many) or the class of an expanded clone, and some rows leave it out.

-	TRBV6-5	TRBJ1-2	-	TGTGCCAGTGCGGGAGGGGACTATGGCTACACCTTC	CASAGGDYGYTF
-	TRBV7-9	TRBJ2-7	-	TGTGCCAGCAGCTTAACCGGGTTCGCATTTGGTGAGCAGTACTTC	CASSLTGFAFGEQYF
few	TRBV28	TRBJ2-7	TRBD1	TGTGCCAGCAGTACAGGGACAGGGGGGCGCTTC	CASSTGTGGRF
few	TRBV6-6	TRBJ1-5	-	TGTGCCAGCAGTCAACAGGGTCAGCCCCAGCATTTT	CASSQQGQPQHF
-	TRBV7-2	TRBJ2-3	-	TGTGCCAGCAGCCTTGGACTCTCCGATACGCAGTATTTT	CASSLGLSDTQYF
-	TRBV7-9	TRBJ1-2	-	TGTGCCAGCAGCTTTTCGACAGGATCTAACTATGGCTACACCTTC	CASSFSTGSNYGYTF
-	TRBV28	TRBJ2-3	TRBD2	TGTGCCGGTAGACTAGCGGGCACAGATACGCAGTATTTT	CAGRLAGTDTQYF
many	TRBV7-9	TRBJ2-7	TRBD2	TGTGCCAGCAGCGGGGAGACTAGCGGAGGGACCTACGAGCAGTACTTC	CASSGETSGGTYEQYF
few	TRBV3-1	TRBJ1-2	TRBD1	TGTGCCAGCAGCAGGGACAGGGACATATATGGCTACACCTTC	CASSRDRDIYGYTF
-	TRBV5-1	TRBJ2-7	TRBD2	TGCGCCAGCAGCTTGGCGGCTAGCGGGAGGGCCAATCAATACGAGCAGTACTTC	CASSLAASGRANQYEQYF
few	TRBV18	TRBJ2-5	TRBD2	TGTGCCAGCTCACCAGCTAGCGGGCAAGAGACCCAGTACTTC	CASSPASGQETQYF
-	TRBV25-1	TRBJ2-3	-	TGTGCCAGCAACCTGGGAGGCCATCTTGAGACGAATACGCAGTATTTT	CASNLGGHLETNTQYF
few	TRBV12-3/TRBV12-4	TRBJ1-3	-	TGTGCCAGCAGTTTAGTGCCCACTCCCTCTGGAAACACCATATATTTT	CASSLVPTPSGNTIYF
-	TRBV11-3	TRBJ2-1	-	TGTGCCAGCAGCTTAGGGAGGGATGAGCAGTTCTTC	CASSLGRDEQFF
few	TRBV3-1	TRBJ2-1	TRBD2	TGTGCCAGCAGCCAGGGACTAGCGGGGACCTACAATGAGCAGTTCTTC	CASSQGLAGTYNEQFF
-	TRBV6-5	TRBJ2-1	TRBD1	TGTGCCAGCCGGGACAGGGACAATGAGCAGTTCTTC	CASRDRDNEQFF
many	TRBV27	TRBJ2-1	TRBD1	TGTGCCAGCACTCCCAAGGACAGGAGCTCCTACAATGAGCAGTTCTTC	CASTPKDRSSYNEQFF
few	TRBV4-3	TRBJ2-1	TRBD2	TGCGCCAGCAGCCACCTCGGGACTAGCTCCTACAATGAGCAGTTCTTC	CASSHLGTSSYNEQFF
medium-sized	TRBV24-1	TRBJ2-5	-	TGTGCCACCAGTGATTTTACGTCCAACGGAGAGACCCAGTACTTC	CATSDFTSNGETQYF
-	TRBV15	TRBJ2-1	-	TGTGCCACCAGCAGAGTGGGGAGCCCTGAGCAGTTCTTC	CATSRVGSPEQFF
once	TRBV5-1	TRBJ2-5	TRBD1	TGCGCCAGCAGGAGGACAGGGGTGGAGACCCAGTACTTC	CASRRTGVETQYF
-	TRBV5-1	TRBJ2-3	-	TGCGCCAGCAGCCCGGGGTCTGTCTCAGATACGCAGTATTTT	CASSPGSVSDTQYF
many	TRBV27	TRBJ1-1	-	TGTGCCAGCGGGGAAGGGGCATGGGTTGAAGCTTTCTTT	CASGEGAWVEAFF
-	TRBV20-1	TRBJ2-7	-	TGCAGTGCTAGAGCGGGCGGAGGGGCGAGGTCTCCGATCGAGCAGTACTTC	CSARAGGGARSPIEQYF
-	TRBV24-1	TRBJ2-2	-	TGTGCCACCAGCCATCAGGGGCCCGGGGAGCTGTTTTTT	CATSHQGPGELFF
few	TRBV29-1	TRBJ2-7	TRBD1	TGCAGCGTTCGAAACGCAGGGGGCCTTTACGAGCAGTACTTC	CSVRNAGGLYEQYF
-	TRBV28	TRBJ2-7	TRBD2	TGTGCCAGCAGTTTTCAACGGCTAGCGGGAGTGTGGGAGCAGTACTTC	CASSFQRLAGVWEQYF
many	TRBV29-1	TRBJ2-3	-	TGCAGCGGAGGGAGGACAGATACGCAGTATTTT	CSGGRTDTQYF
-	TRBV9	TRBJ2-1	-	TGTGCCAGCAGCGTAGGTCGCCAGCAGTTCTTC	CASSVGRQQFF
-	TRBV13	TRBJ1-1	-	TGTGCCAGCAGCGGGAGGGCGGCTGAAGCTTTCTTT	CASSGRAAEAFF
few	TRBV5-6	TRBJ2-1	TRBD1	TGTGCCAGCAGCTTAAGGACAGGGATCGTCAATGAGCAGTTCTTC	CASSLRTGIVNEQFF
-	TRBV4-3	TRBJ2-2	-	TGCGCCAGCAGCCAAGTCGAGCGCATGAACACCGGGGAGCTGTTTTTT	CASSQVERMNTGELFF
-	TRBV5-4	TRBJ2-2	-	TGTGCCAGCAACTTAGCACACACCGGGGAGCTGTTTTTT	CASNLAHTGELFF
many	TRBV13	TRBJ2-6	-	TGTGCCAGCAGCATCGGTGGGGCCAACGTCCTGACTTTC	CASSIGGANVLTF
-	TRBV5-1	TRBJ2-3	-	TGCGCCAGCAGCTTGGACGGATCGGGCACAGATACGCAGTATTTT	CASSLDGSGTDTQYF